A single T cell receptor beta chain is shown here with its context. This record comes from a study of T cell changes during pregnancy in multiple sclerosis. The germline V gene encodes CDR1 MNHEY and CDR2 SVGAGI. V dropped 6 bases and J dropped 1; count of bases not matched to a gene: 3. This CDR3 region has 14 residues. Using immunoSEQ multiplex PCR, the repertoire was profiled, and TCRdb retains in-frame clones only, with some absent. This sample has some 37,000 clones; 88% occur once, and the top ten carry over 0.5%. J is TRBJ2-7 and V is TRBV6-5, with TRBD1 matching 10 bases. The source was CD4+ T cells from peripheral blood mononuclear cells, collected in the first trimester of pregnancy. This receptor was identified in a female donor with multiple sclerosis, enrolled in a pregnancy study. The CDR3 bases are TGTGCCAGCAGGCGGGACAGGGGATCCTACGAGCAGTACTTC. Its protein product is CASRRDRGSYEQYF.